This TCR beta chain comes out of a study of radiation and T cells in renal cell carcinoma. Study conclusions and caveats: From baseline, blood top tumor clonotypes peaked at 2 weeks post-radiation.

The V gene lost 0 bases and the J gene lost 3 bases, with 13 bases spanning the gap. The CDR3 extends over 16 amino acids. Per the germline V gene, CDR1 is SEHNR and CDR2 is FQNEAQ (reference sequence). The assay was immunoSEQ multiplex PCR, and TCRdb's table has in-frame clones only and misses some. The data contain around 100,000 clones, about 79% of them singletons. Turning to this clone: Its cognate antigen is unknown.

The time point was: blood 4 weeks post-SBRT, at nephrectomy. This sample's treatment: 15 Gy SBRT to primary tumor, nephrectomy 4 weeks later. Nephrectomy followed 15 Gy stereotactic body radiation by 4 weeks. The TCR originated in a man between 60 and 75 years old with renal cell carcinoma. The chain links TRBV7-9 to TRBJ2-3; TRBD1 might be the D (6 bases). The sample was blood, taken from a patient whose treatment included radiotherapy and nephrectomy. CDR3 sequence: CASSLAGHLITDTQYF. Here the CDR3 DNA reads TGTGCCAGCAGCTTAGCGGGACACCTAATAACAGATACGCAGTATTTT.